The next 15 T cell receptor beta chains were all read from a single sample in a study of PD-1 blockade in classical Hodgkin lymphoma. Sequencing used immunoSEQ multiplex PCR; TCRdb keeps in-frame clones, though not all of them. Found here are approximately 90,000 clones, around 90% of them singletons; the top ten hold approximately 2.5%. Each and every patient relapsed after autologous stem cell transplantation, and patients got differing brentuximab vedotin exposure. Specimen: peripheral blood mononuclear cells (PBMCs), collected before the second cycle of nivolumab. These receptors were obtained from a human donor with classical Hodgkin lymphoma.

The genes are TRBV27 and TRBJ1-1; D is unclear. Per the germline V gene, CDR1 is MNHEY and CDR2 is SMNVEV (reference sequence). V lost 0 bases to trimming and J lost 8 bases, with 13 bases between them. The CDR3 loop spans 14 amino acids. In DNA form, the CDR3 reads TGTGCCAGCAGTTTATCGGGTTCTAGTCCCGAAGCTTTCTTT. Its translation is CASSLSGSSPEAFF.

The rearrangement uses TRBV28 and TRBJ1-1; D is perhaps TRBD1 (6 bases). V was shortened by 5 bases and J by 1 base, with 11 bases between the two germline ends. This CDR3 is 14 amino acids long. From germline, CDR1 is MDHEN and CDR2 SYDVKM. CDR3: CASSPWTENTEAFF. The CDR3 nucleotides read TGTGCCAGCAGTCCATGGACAGAGAACACTGAAGCTTTCTTT. The full variable domain, its missing parts supplied by reference TRBV28 and TRBJ1-1, is DVKVTQSSRYLVKRTGEKVFLECVQDMDHENMFWYRQDPGLGLRLIYFSYDVKMKEKGDIPEGYSVSREKKERFSLILESASTNQTSMYLCASSPWTENTEAFFGQGTRLTVV.

The chain uses TRBV27 and TRBJ1-1; TRBD1 matches at 9 bases. V shed 5 bases and J 4 bases; nucleotides not matched to a gene: 5. The CDR3 contains 14 residues. The germline V gene encodes CDR1 MNHEY and CDR2 SMNVEV (reference sequence). CDR3 nucleotides: TGTGCCAGCAGTACAGGGGGCTGGGGCACTGAAGCTTTCTTT. Amino acid sequence: CASSTGGWGTEAFF.

The rearrangement uses TRBV27 and TRBJ2-7; D gene uncertain. The CDR3 consists of 13 residues. V gave up 4 bases and J gave up 2 bases, with 9 bases separating them. CDR1 MNHEY and CDR2 SMNVEV come from the germline V gene (reference sequence). Here the CDR3 reads CASSSITPYEQYF. CDR3 nucleotides: TGTGCCAGCAGTTCTATCACCCCCTACGAGCAGTACTTC.

The chain combines TRBV9 with TRBJ2-1, with D possibly TRBD1 on 5 matching bases. Germline CDR1 is SGDLS and CDR2 is YYNGEE. V lost 3 bases and J 9 bases, leaving 22 bases between the germline ends. The CDR3 length is 16 residues. Written as DNA, the CDR3 is TGTGCCAGCAGCGAACCCCCGGACATACCCCAAACTGAGCAGTTCTTC. It yields the protein CASSEPPDIPQTEQFF.

This chain links TRBV29-1 with TRBJ2-4; no clear D gene. The V gene's germline CDR1 is SQVTM and CDR2 ANQGSEA. Trimming removed 4 bases from V and 1 base from J, with 5 bases in between. This CDR3 is 12 amino acids long. CDR3 nucleotides: TGCAGCGTTGTTGGGGCCAAAAACATTCAGTACTTC. It yields the protein CSVVGAKNIQYF.

CDR3 loop: CASGYKGGEQFF. DNA of the CDR3: TGTGCTAGTGGCTATAAGGGTGGTGAGCAGTTCTTC. The V call is TRBV12-5, the J call TRBJ2-1; D call uncertain. There are 12 residues in the CDR3. Germline-derived CDR1 and CDR2 are LGHNT and FRNRAP. Trimming shortened V by 6 bases and J by 9 bases, and 12 bases separated the two germline ends.

The CDR3 loop is CASSSLGQANEKLFF. In DNA form, the CDR3 reads TGTGCCAGCAGCTCCTTAGGTCAGGCTAATGAAAAACTGTTTTTT. The chain recombines TRBV7-9 with TRBJ1-4; no firm D call. The V gene's germline CDR1 is SEHNR and CDR2 FQNEAQ (reference sequence). The CDR3 extends over 15 amino acids. Deletions cut 4 bases from V and 3 bases from J, with 12 bases between. The whole variable domain, remainder taken from reference TRBV7-9 and TRBJ1-4, is DTGVSQNPRHKITKRGQNVTFRCDPISEHNRLYWYRQTLGQGPEFLTYFQNEAQLEKSRLLSDRFSAERPKGSFSTLEIQRTEQGDSAMYLCASSSLGQANEKLFFGSGTQLSVL.

This chain links TRBV18 with TRBJ1-2; weak D call: TRBD1 (5 bases). The CDR3 runs to 18 residues. The V gene's germline CDR1 is KGHSH and CDR2 LQKENI. Trimming pared 3 bases from V and 3 bases from J, leaving 23 bases between. CDR3 loop: CASSPFVWSRGVDYGYTF. The CDR3 DNA sequence: TGTGCCAGCTCACCCTTTGTTTGGAGTAGGGGAGTAGACTATGGCTACACCTTC.

The chain is built from TRBV7-6 and TRBJ2-1; a weak D match, TRBD1 (6 bases). From germline, CDR1 is SGHVS and CDR2 FNYEAQ. The V gene lost 2 bases and the J gene lost 8 bases, with 25 bases spanning the gap. This CDR3 is built from 18 residues. The CDR3 sequence is CASSLLYRGGPHQDEQFF. CDR3 bases: TGTGCCAGCAGCTTATTATATCGAGGGGGACCACACCAAGATGAGCAGTTCTTC.

This sequence joins TRBV9 and TRBJ2-5; D unclear. Trimming removed 0 bases at V and 0 bases at J, with 12 bases between. There are 16 residues in the CDR3. Germline V gene sequence: CDR1 SGDLS, CDR2 YYNGEE. CDR3 nucleotides: TGTGCCAGCAGCGTAGGAGCCAGGAGAGACCAAGAGACCCAGTACTTC. It is translated as CASSVGARRDQETQYF.

The chain couples TRBV9 to TRBJ1-2, with D uncertain. The CDR3 sequence is 11 residues long. V shed 0 bases and J shed 8 bases, with 5 bases lying between them. Germline V gene data show CDR1 as SGDLS and CDR2 as YYNGEE. CDR3 amino acids: CASSVGGGYTF. In DNA, the CDR3 is TGTGCCAGCAGCGTAGGAGGGGGCTACACCTTC.

The chain is built from TRBV28 and TRBJ1-3; 9 nucleotides line up with TRBD1. CDR1 is MDHEN, CDR2 SYDVKM, per germline. The V gene end was trimmed by 6 bases and the J gene end by 9 bases; junction bases not matched to a gene: 9. There are 14 residues in the CDR3. CDR3 sequence (DNA): TGTGCCAGCAGGGGGGACAGGGAAGTTGGCACCATATATTTT. This translates into CASRGDREVGTIYF.

The chain uses TRBV14 and TRBJ2-5, with 8 bases lining up with TRBD2. The CDR3 totals 15 residues. The trim removed 1 base at V and 4 bases at J, leaving 5 bases unmatched. Per germline, CDR1 SGHDN and CDR2 FVKESK. The chain's CDR3 is CASSQVLAGGETQYF. The CDR3 nucleotides are TGTGCCAGCAGCCAAGTACTGGCGGGAGGAGAGACCCAGTACTTC. The whole variable domain, remainder taken from reference TRBV14 and TRBJ2-5, is EAGVTQFPSHSVIEKGQTVTLRCDPISGHDNLYWYRRVMGKEIKFLLHFVKESKQDESGMPNNRFLAERTGGTYSTLKVQPAELEDSGVYFCASSQVLAGGETQYFGPGTRLLVL.

J is TRBJ2-3 and V is TRBV10-3; no clear D. The CDR3 is made up of 13 amino acids. Germline CDR1 ENHRY, CDR2 SYGVKD. V was shortened by 5 bases and J by 5 bases, with 11 bases between the two germline ends. The CDR3 region is CAISLNFGDTQYF. The DNA for the CDR3 is TGTGCCATCAGTCTCAACTTCGGAGATACGCAGTATTTT.